This TCR beta chain emerged from a study of OX40 agonist ivuxolimab in advanced cancers. As for the study in general: Ivuxolimab, an agonistic anti-OX40 (CD134) antibody, was given to patients.

CDR3 size: 15 residues. Germline CDR1 is SGHTA and CDR2 is FQGTGA. Trimming pared 0 bases from V and 2 bases from J, leaving 11 bases between. Repertoires were generated with immunoSEQ multiplex PCR, while TCRdb's copy carries only in-frame clones and drops some. The sample carries some 80,000 clones, roughly 92% recorded once. The gene calls are TRBV7-3 and TRBJ2-7; a weak D match, TRBD2 (6 bases). The starting material was CD4+ or CD8+ T cells sorted from blood, obtained in a trial of the OX40 agonist ivuxolimab. The origin of this receptor is an adult with an advanced solid tumor such as melanoma, head and neck, liver or kidney cancer. Written as DNA, the CDR3 is TGTGCCAGCAGCTTAACGGCTAGCGCCGCCTACGAGCAGTACTTC. It codes for CASSLTASAAYEQYF.